Below are 18 T cell receptor beta chains sequenced from a single sample in a study of T cells in Graves' hyperthyroidism and ophthalmopathy. RNA transcripts provided the source from which TCR beta CDR3 regions were amplified. During a first-round RT-PCR of the TCR CDR3, the HTBI primer set was used. TCRdb reprocessed the multiplex PCR reads with MiXCR, giving one entry per CDR3 protein. Among approximately 600,000 distinct CDR3 sequences, roughly 20% were seen once, and the ten largest hold under 35%. Sequenced material: blood. These receptors were obtained from a man under 40 with Graves' ophthalmopathy.

This clonotype was recorded many times. The chain joins TRBV28 to TRBJ1-4, with 11 bases identical to TRBD1. The germline gives CDR1 MDHEN, CDR2 SYDVKM. V was pared by 3 bases and J by 0 bases, with 3 bases of the junction left unmatched. The CDR3 is 17 residues long. DNA for the CDR3: TGTGCCAGCAGTTTCCCGGGACAGGGGGCAACTAATGAAAAACTGTTTTTT. Protein: CASSFPGQGATNEKLFF.

This chain joins TRBV28 and TRBJ2-3; 14 nucleotides line up with TRBD2. V gave up 5 bases and J gave up 4 bases; unmatched junction bases: 14. Germline V gives CDR1 MDHEN, CDR2 SYDVKM. The CDR3 totals 19 residues. The CDR3 loop reads CASSGLPGTSGSIADTQYF. CDR3 nucleotide sequence: TGTGCCAGCAGTGGGCTCCCCGGGACTAGCGGGAGCATCGCAGATACGCAGTATTTT.

This chain joins TRBV28 and TRBJ2-7; 7 bases align to TRBD1. This CDR3 is 14 amino acids long. V shed 6 bases and J 4 bases; nucleotides not matched to a gene: 9. Germline V CDR1 and CDR2: MDHEN, SYDVKM. The CDR3 DNA follows: TGTGCCAGCAGGGCCGACAGGGAACTTTACGAGCAGTACTTC. Translation: CASRADRELYEQYF.

The chain carries TRBV7-9 and TRBJ2-1; 8 bases are shared with TRBD1. CDR1 is SEHNR, CDR2 FQNEAQ, per germline (reference sequence). The ends lost 1 base at V and 2 bases at J; junction bases unmatched: 1. CDR3 length: 15 amino acids. This CDR3 reads CASSLGGQAYNEQFF. Written as DNA, the CDR3 is TGTGCCAGCAGCTTAGGGGGACAGGCCTACAATGAGCAGTTCTTC.

The table lists this clonotype with many counts. The CDR3 reads CASSSHWTGPETQYF. Written as DNA, the CDR3 is TGTGCCAGCAGCTCTCATTGGACAGGGCCGGAGACCCAGTACTTC. This chain joins TRBV28 and TRBJ2-5; 8 positions agree with TRBD1. The CDR3 spans 15 residues. V shed 6 bases and J 5 bases; nucleotides not matched to a gene: 11. Germline CDR1 and CDR2: MDHEN and SYDVKM.

This clonotype has a handful of counts. The chain recombines TRBV4-1 with TRBJ2-1; 7 bases map to TRBD1. The junction had 8 bases not matched to a gene; V was cut back by 4 bases and J by 5 bases. Germline V lookup: CDR1 MGHRA, CDR2 YSYEKL. The CDR3 has 15 residues. The CDR3: CASSRRYGQDNEQFF. The CDR3 region has the DNA TGCGCCAGCAGCCGCCGATACGGACAGGACAATGAGCAGTTCTTC.

Worth noting for this clonotype: At one of its ends the junction is not consistent with the germline gene, which may arise from a read error. The chain employs TRBV15 and TRBJ2-1, with 7 bases fitting TRBD2. This CDR3 region has 16 residues. The germline V gene has CDR1 LNHNV and CDR2 YYDKDF (reference sequence). In DNA form, the CDR3 reads TGTGTCACCAGCAGAGTGGAGGGAGGGCCTAGAAATGAGCAGTTCTTC. It yields the protein CVTSRVEGGPRNEQFF.

J is TRBJ2-7 and V is TRBV6-1; 8 nucleotides line up with TRBD2. The length of the CDR3 is 14 residues. With V trimmed by 10 bases and J by 6 bases, 14 bases remained unmatched. Germline CDR1 and CDR2: MNHNS and SASEGT. CDR3 amino acids: CAISQAAGTSEQYF. The CDR3 region has the DNA TGTGCCATCAGCCAGGCGGCAGGGACTAGCGAGCAGTACTTC.

This clonotype was counted between two and nine times. The chain joins TRBV27 to TRBJ2-7; possible D gene TRBD2, 5 bases. Germline V gene lookup returns CDR1 MNHEY and CDR2 SMNVEV (reference sequence). CDR3 length equals 13 residues. Trimming removed 5 bases at V and 0 bases at J, with 8 bases between. CDR3 sequence reads: CASSGSASYEQYF. CDR3 sequence (DNA): TGTGCCAGCAGTGGTAGCGCCTCCTACGAGCAGTACTTC.

V is TRBV7-2 and J is TRBJ1-4; 8 nucleotides line up with TRBD1. The germline V gene has CDR1 SGHTA and CDR2 FQGNSA. The CDR3 has 14 residues. V lost 2 bases and J lost 8; bases outside the gene matches: 4. The CDR3 sequence: CASSLIQGDEKLFF. In nucleotides, the CDR3 is TGTGCCAGCAGCTTAATACAGGGGGACGAAAAACTGTTTTTT.

This clonotype was detected ten times or more. The chain is built from TRBV11-2 and TRBJ2-2, with D maybe TRBD2 (5 bases). This CDR3 spans 15 amino acids. V lost 3 bases and J 4 bases, leaving 12 bases between the germline ends. Germline V gene lookup returns CDR1 SGHAT and CDR2 FQNNGV. The CDR3 loop is CASSLVQAGTGELFF. The CDR3 DNA is TGTGCCAGCAGCTTGGTGCAGGCGGGCACCGGGGAGCTGTTTTTT.

This clonotype has a count of ten or more. The chain is built from TRBV15 and TRBJ1-1; unclear D gene. Germline CDR1 reads LNHNV; CDR2 reads YYDKDF (reference sequence). This CDR3 has 13 residues. Deletions cut 7 bases from V and 4 bases from J, with 13 bases between. The DNA of the CDR3 is TGTGCCACCACCGAAGTGGGAGGCACTGAAGCTTTCTTT. This translates into CATTEVGGTEAFF.

The chain links TRBV10-1 to TRBJ2-2, with TRBD1 as a possible D gene (5 bases). V gave up 6 bases and J gave up 3 bases, with 14 bases separating them. This CDR3 has 15 amino acids. Germline values: CDR1 WNHNN, CDR2 SYGVQD (reference sequence). The CDR3 spells CASSHDSRHTGELFF. In DNA form, the CDR3 reads TGCGCCAGCAGCCACGACAGTCGGCACACCGGGGAGCTGTTTTTT.

The J gene is TRBJ2-1, the V gene TRBV19; no reliable D call. V gave up 5 bases and J gave up 1 base, with 9 bases separating them. The CDR3 sequence is 14 residues long. Germline V lookup: CDR1 LNHDA, CDR2 SQIVND (reference sequence). The CDR3 DNA sequence: TGTGCCAGTAGTGTACGGGTGTCCTACAATGAGCAGTTCTTC. It encodes CASSVRVSYNEQFF.

This clonotype was counted a few times. The J gene is TRBJ2-1, the V gene TRBV7-6; D possibly corresponds to TRBD2 (7 bases). Deletions cut 1 base from V and 8 bases from J, with 12 bases between. This CDR3 contains 14 residues. Germline V gives CDR1 SGHVS, CDR2 FNYEAQ. In DNA, the CDR3 is TGTGCCAGCAGCTTAGTTGGGGGGGCTCATGAGCAGTTCTTC. It specifies CASSLVGGAHEQFF. Filled out from reference TRBV7-6 and TRBJ2-1, the complete variable domain reads GAGVSQSPRYKVTKRGQDVALRCDPISGHVSLYWYRQALGQGPEFLTYFNYEAQQDKSGLPNDRFSAERPEGSISTLTIQRTEQRDSAMYRCASSLVGGAHEQFFGPGTRLTVL.

There are a few counts of this clonotype. The chain joins TRBV20-1 to TRBJ2-5, with D unresolved. In germline, CDR1 is DFQATT, CDR2 SNEGSKA (reference sequence). Trimming cost V 0 bases and J 6 bases, with 14 bases left between them. The CDR3 is 14 amino acids. CDR3 in amino acids: CSARDPLDLQTQYF. CDR3 in DNA: TGCAGTGCTAGAGATCCCCTGGACCTCCAGACCCAGTACTTC.

The CDR3 region is CASRDSGGSEQYF. DNA for the CDR3: TGTGCCAGCCGGGACAGTGGAGGATCCGAGCAGTACTTC. The rearrangement uses TRBV5-6 and TRBJ2-7; 7 positions match TRBD1. The CDR3 runs to 13 residues. Per germline, CDR1 SGHDT and CDR2 YYEEEE. Trimming took 7 bases from V and 6 from J; bases not matched to a gene: 10.

The sample holds many counts of this clonotype. Written as DNA, the CDR3 is TGTGCCAGCTCATCGGACAGTATAAACTATGGCTACACCTTC. Its protein is CASSSDSINYGYTF. This sequence joins TRBV18 and TRBJ1-2, with TRBD1 as a possible D gene (6 bases). The V end lost 5 bases, the J end lost 2 bases, and 12 bases lay between the germline ends. The germline V gene has CDR1 KGHSH and CDR2 LQKENI. This CDR3 has 14 amino acids. Looking up the rest from reference TRBV18 and TRBJ1-2 gives the full variable domain: NAGVMQNPRHLVRRRGQEARLRCSPMKGHSHVYWYRQLPEEGLKFMVYLQKENIIDESGMPKERFSAEFPKEGPSILRIQQVVRGDSAAYFCASSSDSINYGYTFGSGTRLTVV.